Following are 25 T cell receptor beta chains from one sample sequenced in a study of blood T cell repertoires in COVID-19. Profiled with immunoSEQ multiplex PCR; TCRdb holds only in-frame clones, not every one. Of around 180,000 clones listed, roughly 77% are singletons. The sequenced sample was PBMCs or T cells enriched from blood (not recorded which). The receptors here all came from a woman aged 45 to 65 with acute COVID-19.

The rearrangement uses TRBV21-1 and TRBJ2-7; TRBD1 is the table's D call and was not checked against the DNA. TRBV21-1 is termed a pseudogene. This CDR3 is built from 12 residues. The DNA of the CDR3 is TGTGCCAGCCGGGACAGAGGCTACGAGCAGTACGTC. This codes for CASRDRGYEQYV.

This chain connects TRBV11-3 to TRBJ2-3, with 7 positions matching TRBD2. Unmatched junction bases numbered 11, after V lost 5 bases and J lost 6 bases. The CDR3 is 15 amino acids. Germline CDR1 is SGHNT and CDR2 is YENEEA. DNA of the CDR3: TGTGCCAGCAGCAGCCGGGGGGTTGCCTCGGATACGCAGTATTTT. Its protein is CASSSRGVASDTQYF.

The CDR3 DNA reads as TGCGCCAGCAGCCCGGGACAGGGGGCTCGAGAGACCCAGTACTTC. Translation: CASSPGQGARETQYF. The chain combines TRBV5-1 with TRBJ2-5; TRBD1 matches at 12 bases. The CDR3 is made up of 15 amino acids. Germline loops: CDR1 SGHRS, CDR2 YFSETQ. V dropped 4 bases and J dropped 4; count of bases not matched to a gene: 5.

The chain links TRBV3-1 (or the pseudogene TRBV3-2) to TRBJ1-5; D possibly corresponds to TRBD1 (5 bases). CDR1 and CDR2 from the germline V gene are LGHDT and YNNKEL (reference sequence). This CDR3 contains 14 residues. Trimming left V 5 bases short and J 3 bases short, with 11 bases between. CDR3 amino acids: CASSFPGVNQPQHF. The CDR3 DNA is TGTGCCAGCAGCTTTCCGGGGGTCAATCAGCCCCAGCATTTT.

This clone was observed once. The CDR3 region is CASSFGGRETQYF. As DNA, the CDR3 is TGCGCCAGCAGCTTCGGGGGGAGAGAGACCCAGTACTTC. The chain uses TRBV5-1 and TRBJ2-5; 7 bases match TRBD2. This CDR3 has 13 residues. Germline trimming cut 2 bases from V and 4 bases from J; bases unmatched to any gene: 2. Per the germline V gene, CDR1 is SGHRS and CDR2 is YFSETQ.

This sequence joins TRBV12-3 or TRBV12-4 and TRBJ1-5; perhaps TRBD1 as D (6 bases). V lost 7 bases to trimming and J lost 4 bases, with 11 bases between them. The CDR3 contains 13 residues. Here the CDR3 DNA reads TGTGCCAGCAATAAACAGGGAAATCAGCCCCAGCATTTT. Its protein product is CASNKQGNQPQHF.

This chain links TRBV27 with TRBJ1-1; 11 nucleotides line up with TRBD1. CDR1 is MNHEY, CDR2 SMNVEV, per germline (reference sequence). The CDR3 runs 14 residues. Losses at the gene ends were 6 bases for V and 5 bases for J; bases not matched to a gene: 5. The DNA for the CDR3 is TGTGCCAGCAGCCCGGGACAGGGGGGTACTGAAGCTTTCTTT. Translating it yields CASSPGQGGTEAFF.

The gene calls are TRBV2 and TRBJ1-1; no firm D call. The germline gives CDR1 SNHLY, CDR2 FYNNEI. CDR3 length: 13 amino acids. Trimming took off 8 bases at V and 1 base at J, with 11 bases between the two ends. The chain's CDR3 is CASQSTENTEAFF. CDR3 nucleotide sequence: TGTGCCAGCCAATCGACTGAGAACACTGAAGCTTTCTTT.

The V call is TRBV3-1 (or the pseudogene TRBV3-2), the J call TRBJ2-5; TRBD1 aligns across 11 bases. The CDR3 spans 16 residues. CDR1 and CDR2 from the germline V gene are LGHDT and YNNKEL (reference sequence). V lost 5 bases to trimming and J lost 4 bases; unmatched junction nucleotides: 9. Here the CDR3 reads CASSSGTGGGIETQYF. The CDR3 DNA reads TGTGCCAGCAGCTCCGGGACAGGGGGAGGGATAGAGACCCAGTACTTC.

The V and J genes are TRBV19 and TRBJ1-6, with 11 bases aligning to TRBD1. The V gene end was trimmed by 5 bases and the J gene end by 8 bases; junction bases not matched to a gene: 5. The CDR3 covers 15 residues. CDR1 is LNHDA and CDR2 is SQIVND in the germline V gene (reference sequence). The CDR3 reads CASSPGTGGDSPLHF. CDR3 nucleotides: TGTGCCAGTAGTCCCGGGACAGGGGGGGATTCACCCCTCCACTTT. Supplemented by reference TRBV19 and TRBJ1-6, the full variable domain reads DGGITQSPKYLFRKEGQNVTLSCEQNLNHDAMYWYRQDPGQGLRLIYYSQIVNDFQKGDIAEGYSVSREKKESFPLTVTSAQKNPTAFYLCASSPGTGGDSPLHFGNGTRLTVT.

V is TRBV2 and J is TRBJ1-2; D gene ambiguous. Trimming removed 4 bases at V and 0 bases at J, with 12 bases between. Germline V gene data show CDR1 as SNHLY and CDR2 as FYNNEI. The CDR3 has 15 amino acids. CDR3 sequence: CASSVLQAPNYGYTF. The CDR3 region has the DNA TGTGCCAGCAGTGTATTGCAGGCGCCTAACTATGGCTACACCTTC.

With respect to this clone: One end of the junction does not line up with germline, which may come from a read error. The genes are TRBV7-7 and TRBJ2-5, with 7 bases matching TRBD2. The CDR3 runs to 13 residues. Germline V gene lookup returns CDR1 SSHAT and CDR2 FNYEAQ (reference sequence). The CDR3 loop is CASSFNGRETQYF. The CDR3 bases are TGTGCTAGCAGCTTCAACGGGAGGGAGACCCAGTACTTC. The full variable domain, in which reference TRBV7-7 and TRBJ2-5 provide the parts outside the CDR3, is GAGVSQSPRYKVTKRGQDVTLRCDPISSHATLYWYQQALGQGPEFLTYFNYEAQPDKSGLPSDRFSAERPEGSISTLTIQRTEQRDSAMYRCASSFNGRETQYFGPGTRLLVL.

The chain joins TRBV2 to TRBJ1-1; no reliable D call. This CDR3 comprises 14 residues. V lost 2 bases to trimming and J lost 1 base, with 8 bases between them. From germline, CDR1 is SNHLY and CDR2 FYNNEI. DNA of the CDR3: TGTGCCAGCAGTGAACGTGCAGGGAACACTGAAGCTTTCTTT. Its translation: CASSERAGNTEAFF.

V usage is TRBV13 and J usage is TRBJ1-2; 9 bases line up with TRBD1. Germline lookup yields CDR1 PRHDT and CDR2 FYEKMQ (reference sequence). Trimming cost V 1 base and J 7 bases; bases outside gene matches: 13. This CDR3 comprises 17 residues. The CDR3 spells CASSLVGTGKAGGGYTF. DNA of the CDR3: TGTGCCAGCAGCTTAGTAGGGACAGGGAAAGCTGGAGGTGGCTACACCTTC.

This chain joins TRBV7-9 and TRBJ1-1; D is unclear. The CDR3 runs to 14 residues. The V end was cut by 2 bases, the J end by 4 bases, with 11 bases between. Looked up from germline, CDR1 is SEHNR and CDR2 is FQNEAQ (reference sequence). The CDR3 nucleotides are TGTGCCAGCAGCTTAAGAGGTGAGGGCACTGAAGCTTTCTTT. It encodes CASSLRGEGTEAFF. The full variable domain, rest sourced from reference TRBV7-9 and TRBJ1-1, is DTGVSQNPRHKITKRGQNVTFRCDPISEHNRLYWYRQTLGQGPEFLTYFQNEAQLEKSRLLSDRFSAERPKGSFSTLEIQRTEQGDSAMYLCASSLRGEGTEAFFGQGTRLTVV.

The rearrangement uses TRBV28 and TRBJ1-6; D uncertain. V lost 2 bases to trimming and J lost 5 bases, with 7 bases between them. CDR3 size: 14 residues. CDR1 and CDR2 from the germline V gene are MDHEN and SYDVKM. CDR3 sequence: CASSLGENNSPLHF. DNA for the CDR3: TGTGCCAGCAGTTTAGGGGAGAATAATTCACCCCTCCACTTT.

This clone was observed a handful of times. The V call is TRBV19, the J call TRBJ2-5; perhaps TRBD1 as D (5 bases). Germline-derived CDR1 and CDR2 are LNHDA and SQIVND (reference sequence). The CDR3 loop spans 14 amino acids. V was clipped by 5 bases and J by 0 bases, with 10 bases between them. The CDR3 here is CASSPRQYQETQYF. CDR3 coding DNA: TGTGCCAGTAGTCCACGACAGTACCAAGAGACCCAGTACTTC.

The J gene is TRBJ1-1, the V gene TRBV7-6, with no clear D. The V end was cut by 1 base, the J end by 0 bases, with 9 bases between. The germline V gene has CDR1 SGHVS and CDR2 FNYEAQ. The CDR3 totals 15 residues. In DNA form, the CDR3 reads TGTGCCAGCAGCTTAGAAATGTCAATGAACACTGAAGCTTTCTTT. Residues: CASSLEMSMNTEAFF.

The chain employs TRBV7-9 and TRBJ2-3, with D uncertain. The CDR3 loop spans 13 amino acids. The ends were cut back, 5 bases at V and 2 bases at J, with 8 bases in the middle. In germline, CDR1 is SEHNR, CDR2 FQNEAQ (reference sequence). Here the CDR3 DNA reads TGTGCCAGCAGCGCGTCATACACAGATACGCAGTATTTT. Its translation: CASSASYTDTQYF.

As to this clone: Other DNA sequences of this sample code for an identical CDR3. This sequence joins TRBV3-1 (or the pseudogene TRBV3-2) and TRBJ1-1, with 8 nucleotides matching TRBD1. The CDR3 covers 14 residues. V lost 2 bases and J lost 4; bases outside the gene matches: 3. The germline CDR1 and CDR2 sequences are LGHDT and YNNKEL (reference sequence). The CDR3 here is CASSQTGGGTEAFF. As DNA, the CDR3 is TGTGCCAGCAGCCAAACAGGGGGAGGCACTGAAGCTTTCTTT.

The chain couples TRBV19 to TRBJ1-2, with D unclear. This CDR3 has 15 amino acids. Germline V CDR1 and CDR2: LNHDA, SQIVND (reference sequence). V lost 5 bases and J lost 0, with 13 bases in between. The CDR3, as DNA: TGTGCCAGTAGTCAGGCAGATACCTCTAACTATGGCTACACCTTC. This encodes CASSQADTSNYGYTF.

This chain joins TRBV7-2 and TRBJ1-2; maybe TRBD1 (6 bases). Germline CDR1 and CDR2: SGHTA and FQGNSA. Trimming cost V 5 bases and J 7 bases, with 11 bases left between them. The length of the CDR3 is 12 residues. The CDR3 sequence: CASSPGGPGYTF. Written as DNA, the CDR3 is TGTGCCAGCAGCCCCGGGGGGCCTGGCTACACCTTC.

This chain joins TRBV5-1 and TRBJ2-5, with D possibly matching TRBD2 (5 bases). This CDR3 comprises 14 residues. Germline CDR1 is SGHRS and CDR2 is YFSETQ. The ends were cut back, 1 base at V and 5 bases at J, with 12 bases in the middle. DNA of the CDR3: TGCGCCAGCAGCTTGAGTACCGGGATCGAGACCCAGTACTTC. Residues: CASSLSTGIETQYF.

This clone was found many times. The chain uses TRBV10-3 and TRBJ1-2, with 7 bases matching TRBD1. CDR3 length: 14 amino acids. The junction had 4 bases not matched to a gene; V was cut back by 3 bases and J by 3 bases. Germline CDR1 ENHRY, CDR2 SYGVKD. The CDR3 region has the DNA TGTGCCATCAGTGACCTCGACAGGGACTATGGCTACACCTTC. It encodes CAISDLDRDYGYTF.

The CDR3 spells CASSSQVRQGRANEKLFF. The CDR3 DNA is TGTGCCAGCAGTTCCCAGGTCCGACAGGGTAGGGCTAATGAAAAACTGTTTTTT. The chain links TRBV28 to TRBJ1-4, with TRBD1 matching over 7 bases. V dropped 4 bases and J dropped 3; count of bases not matched to a gene: 14. Germline CDR1 reads MDHEN; CDR2 reads SYDVKM. The CDR3 length is 18 residues.